Below, 5 T cell receptor beta chains from the same sample are listed, as sequenced in a study of post-analysis software for immune sequencing data. Notes on the study in general: Higher frequency in patients than in controls was seen for about five TRBV segments, with TRBV5-6, TRBV5-1 and TRBV20-1 among them.

Prepared libraries of TCR beta cDNA carried unique molecular identifiers. TCRdb redid the calling of the PCR reads with MiXCR, one entry per CDR3 protein. The table records hundreds of thousands of distinct CDR3 sequences, roughly 45% of them present only once. No antigen has been identified for these receptors. The sample comprised blood. The receptors were sampled from a girl aged 10 to 17 with multiple sclerosis.

This chain connects TRBV24-1 to TRBJ2-3; 10 positions agree with TRBD1. V gave up 5 bases and J gave up 2 bases; unmatched junction bases: 6. CDR3 length: 16 amino acids. CDR1 KGHDR and CDR2 SFDVKD come from the germline V gene. The CDR3: CATSGTGTGATDTQYF. The CDR3 region has the DNA TGTGCCACCAGTGGTACCGGGACAGGGGCCACAGATACGCAGTATTTT.

The sample holds one count of this clonotype. The V and J genes are TRBV4-3 and TRBJ1-1; 8 nucleotides agree with TRBD1. Per the germline V gene, CDR1 is LGHNA and CDR2 is YSLEER. This CDR3 has 13 amino acids. Trimming cost V 3 bases and J 8 bases; bases outside gene matches: 5. CDR3 DNA sequence: TGCGCCAGCAGCCAGGCATACAGGGGGGAAGCTTTCTTT. It yields the protein CASSQAYRGEAFF.

The V and J genes are TRBV29-1 and TRBJ2-7, with TRBD1 matching 9 bases. The V segment lost 7 bases and the J segment 5 bases; nucleotides outside the gene matches: 6. The CDR3 totals 12 residues. Germline V gives CDR1 SQVTM, CDR2 ANQGSEA. CDR3 in DNA: TGCAGCGCCGACAGGGGGAGGAACGAGCAGTACTTC. Protein: CSADRGRNEQYF.

The chain employs TRBV12-3 or TRBV12-4 and TRBJ2-1, with TRBD1 identical over 7 bases. This CDR3 is built from 12 residues. V lost 7 bases to trimming and J lost 9 bases; unmatched junction nucleotides: 6. The DNA of the CDR3 is TGTGCCAGCACCCAACAGGGGCCTGAGCAGTTCTTC. It specifies CASTQQGPEQFF.

As regards this clonotype: The junction and the germline gene differ at one end; a read error may be behind it. The gene calls are TRBV7-2 and TRBJ1-4, with D unresolved. There are 15 residues in the CDR3. Germline V CDR1 and CDR2: SGHTA, FQGNSA. CDR3 loop: CAGSTQPGVDEKLFF. The CDR3 nucleotides are TGTGCCGGCAGCACCCAACCCGGGGTGGATGAAAAACTGTTTTTT.